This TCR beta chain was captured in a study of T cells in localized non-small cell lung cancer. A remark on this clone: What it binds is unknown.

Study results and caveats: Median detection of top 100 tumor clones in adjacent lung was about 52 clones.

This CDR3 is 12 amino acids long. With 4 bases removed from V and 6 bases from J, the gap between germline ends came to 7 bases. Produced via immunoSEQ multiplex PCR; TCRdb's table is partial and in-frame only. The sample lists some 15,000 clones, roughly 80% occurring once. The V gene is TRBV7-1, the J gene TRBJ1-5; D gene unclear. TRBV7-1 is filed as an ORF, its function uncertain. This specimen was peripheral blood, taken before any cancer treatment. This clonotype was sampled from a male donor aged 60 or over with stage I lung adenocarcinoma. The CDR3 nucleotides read TGTGCCAGCAGCTTGGGTAGTCAGCCCCAGCATTTT. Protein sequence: CASSLGSQPQHF.